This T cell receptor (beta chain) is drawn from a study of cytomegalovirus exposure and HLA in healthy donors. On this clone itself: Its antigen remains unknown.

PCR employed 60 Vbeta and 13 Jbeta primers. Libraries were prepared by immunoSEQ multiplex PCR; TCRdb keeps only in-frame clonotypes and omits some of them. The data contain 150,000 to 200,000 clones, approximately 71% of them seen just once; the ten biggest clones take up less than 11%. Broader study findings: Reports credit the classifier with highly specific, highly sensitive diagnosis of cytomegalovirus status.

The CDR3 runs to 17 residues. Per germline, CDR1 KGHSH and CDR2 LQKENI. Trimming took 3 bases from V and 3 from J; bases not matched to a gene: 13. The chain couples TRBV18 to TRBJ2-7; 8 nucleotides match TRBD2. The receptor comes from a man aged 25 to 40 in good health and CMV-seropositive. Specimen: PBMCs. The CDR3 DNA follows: TGTGCCAGCTCACCTAGCGGGGCGGCCGACCTCCTCTACGAGCAGTACTTC. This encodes CASSPSGAADLLYEQYF.